One sample yielded the 5 T cell receptor beta chains listed below, sequenced in a study of OX40 agonist ivuxolimab in advanced cancers. The method was immunoSEQ multiplex PCR; TCRdb's version includes in-frame clones alone and lacks a portion of them. The data contain tens of thousands of clones, about nine tenths of them seen just once; the ten biggest clones take up 0.32%. This specimen was CD4+ or CD8+ T cells sorted from blood, taken in a trial of the OX40 agonist ivuxolimab. The receptors originated from an adult with an advanced solid tumor such as melanoma, head and neck, liver or kidney cancer.

J is TRBJ1-4 and V is TRBV2, with TRBD1 matching over 10 bases. CDR3 length: 15 amino acids. The germline CDR1 and CDR2 sequences are SNHLY and FYNNEI. The ends lost 6 bases at V and 7 bases at J; junction bases unmatched: 8. The CDR3 here is CASSADRGQGEKLFF. The CDR3 DNA sequence: TGTGCCAGCAGCGCCGACAGGGGGCAGGGTGAAAAACTGTTTTTT. Full variable domain (remainder filled in from reference TRBV2 and TRBJ1-4): EPEVTQTPSHQVTQMGQEVILRCVPISNHLYFYWYRQILGQKVEFLVSFYNNEISEKSEIFDDQFSVERPDGSNFTLKIRSTKLEDSAMYFCASSADRGQGEKLFFGSGTQLSVL.

The CDR3 loop is CASSLVQGAWNTEAFF. The CDR3 bases are TGCGCCAGCAGCTTGGTTCAGGGGGCGTGGAACACTGAAGCTTTCTTT. The chain recombines TRBV5-1 with TRBJ1-1, with TRBD1 identical over 8 bases. Germline CDR1 reads SGHRS; CDR2 reads YFSETQ. This CDR3 contains 16 residues. The J segment lost 1 base and the V segment lost 0 bases, leaving 5 bases of the junction unmatched.

The CDR3 DNA reads TGTGCCAGCAGTCGAGATAGCAATCAGCCCCAGCATTTT. This sequence encodes CASSRDSNQPQHF. The chain carries TRBV6-6 and TRBJ1-5; no firm D call. Germline V gene lookup returns CDR1 MNHNY and CDR2 SVGAGI (reference sequence). V was shortened by 5 bases and J by 0 bases, with 5 bases between the two germline ends. The CDR3 loop spans 13 amino acids.

The chain joins TRBV7-2 to TRBJ2-5; 8 positions match TRBD2. The CDR3 length is 17 residues. V shed 5 bases and J 5 bases; nucleotides not matched to a gene: 16. CDR1 is SGHTA and CDR2 is FQGNSA in the germline V gene. CDR3 nucleotide sequence: TGTGCCAGCAGCACCAAAACTAGCGGAGGGCCCGGGGAGACCCAGTACTTC. Translated, it gives CASSTKTSGGPGETQYF. The full variable domain, rest sourced from reference TRBV7-2 and TRBJ2-5, is GAGVSQSPSNKVTEKGKDVELRCDPISGHTALYWYRQSLGQGLEFLIYFQGNSAPDKSGLPSDRFSAERTGGSVSTLTIQRTQQEDSAVYLCASSTKTSGGPGETQYFGPGTRLLVL.

This clone was detected many times. CDR3 protein: CASSPRQAEVIGYTF. CDR3 sequence (DNA): TGTGCCAGCTCACCACGACAGGCCGAGGTAATTGGCTACACCTTC. The rearrangement joins TRBV18 to TRBJ1-2, with D perhaps matching TRBD1 (6 bases). The V gene lost 1 base and the J gene lost 7 bases, with 16 bases spanning the gap. This CDR3 comprises 15 residues. CDR1 and CDR2 from the germline V gene are KGHSH and LQKENI. The full variable domain, completed using reference TRBV18 and TRBJ1-2, is NAGVMQNPRHLVRRRGQEARLRCSPMKGHSHVYWYRQLPEEGLKFMVYLQKENIIDESGMPKERFSAEFPKEGPSILRIQQVVRGDSAAYFCASSPRQAEVIGYTFGSGTRLTVV.